This TCR beta chain was recovered during a study of shared clonotypes between healthy human individuals. Study as a whole: The cohort had a couple of women and three men, ages 18 to 49.

The CDR3 consists of 15 residues. Looked up from germline, CDR1 is MRHNA and CDR2 is SNTAGT. The V end lost 0 bases, the J end lost 2 bases, and 9 bases lay between the germline ends. Naivety among CD8 cells was defined by CD45RO negativity and positive CCR7 selection, thereby excluding terminally differentiated effector memory CD45RA+ cells. Clones were sequenced by immunoSEQ multiplex PCR, and TCRdb holds only the in-frame ones, with some missing. The data show roughly 2.1 million clones, about 93% seen once. V usage is TRBV6-4 and J usage is TRBJ2-3; D call uncertain. The origin of this receptor is a man aged 18 to 35 in good health. Some clones in this sample may be carry-over from other donors' samples. The sample consisted of naive CD8+ T cells from PBMCs. CDR3 amino acids: CASSDSGRPTDTQYF. The CDR3 nucleotides read TGTGCCAGCAGTGACTCGGGCAGGCCCACAGATACGCAGTATTTT.